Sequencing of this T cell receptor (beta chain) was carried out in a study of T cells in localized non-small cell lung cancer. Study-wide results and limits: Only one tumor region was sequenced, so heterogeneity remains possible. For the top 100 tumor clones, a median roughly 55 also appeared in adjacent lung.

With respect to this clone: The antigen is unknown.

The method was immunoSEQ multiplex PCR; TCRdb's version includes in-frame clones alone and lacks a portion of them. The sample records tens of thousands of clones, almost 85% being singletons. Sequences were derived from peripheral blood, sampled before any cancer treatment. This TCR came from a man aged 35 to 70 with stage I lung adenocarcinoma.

The CDR3 nucleotides read TGCGCCAGCAGGCAATTAGGGGGCAATGAGGAGACCCAGTACTTC. Residues: CASRQLGGNEETQYF. The chain is built from TRBV5-1 and TRBJ2-5, with TRBD1 identical over 7 bases. The CDR3 length is 15 residues. The germline CDR1 and CDR2 sequences are SGHRS and YFSETQ. The trim removed 5 bases at V and 5 bases at J, leaving 12 bases unmatched.